This T cell receptor beta chain was retrieved from a study of cytomegalovirus exposure and HLA in healthy donors. Study-level findings and limits: Some TCR beta chains (around 180 of them) were listed as cytomegalovirus-associated. Published work reported that the classifier diagnosed cytomegalovirus status with high specificity and sensitivity. That first-cohort TCR clusters tended to co-occur in the roughly 130 validation repertoires was found in a later analysis. There were a few CMV-associated chains whose specificity for CMV antigens was confirmed in vitro.

Data came from immunoSEQ multiplex PCR; TCRdb stores just in-frame clones and leaves some out. The sample shows about 68,000 clones, roughly nine tenths of them seen only once. On this clone: Its antigen is not identified.

This CDR3 region has 12 residues. Germline-derived CDR1 and CDR2 are MNHEY and SMNVEV (reference sequence). Trimming pared 6 bases from V and 8 bases from J, leaving 11 bases between. Sequences were obtained from PBMCs. The chain links TRBV27 to TRBJ1-5; D is uncertain. The TCR was taken from a man aged 18 to 30 in good health and CMV-seronegative. The chain's CDR3 is CASSPWPEPQHF. The CDR3 DNA follows: TGTGCCAGCAGCCCTTGGCCTGAGCCCCAGCATTTT.